The 18 T cell receptor beta chains below all came from one sample that was sequenced in a study of radiotherapy plus CTLA-4 blockade in lung cancer. This table comes from immunoSEQ multiplex PCR, and its TCRdb copy is limited to in-frame clones, with some not included. The table shows roughly 75,000 clones, with roughly four fifths occurring only once. The specimen was peripheral blood, collected from a patient treated with radiotherapy plus ipilimumab. The receptor source for this set is a human donor with non-small cell lung cancer who had stable disease on radiotherapy plus ipilimumab.

The chain carries TRBV27 and TRBJ1-1, with 7 bases lining up with TRBD1. Trimming cost V 8 bases and J 4 bases; bases outside gene matches: 16. This CDR3 region has 16 residues. Germline-derived CDR1 and CDR2 are MNHEY and SMNVEV (reference sequence). The CDR3 region has the DNA TGTGCCAGCCTAAGGGGGACAGAGCAATCAAGCACTGAAGCTTTCTTT. Protein product: CASLRGTEQSSTEAFF.

Comment on this clone: This sample also contains other DNA sequences that code for the same CDR3. The chain links TRBV25-1 to TRBJ1-5; tentative D call: TRBD1 (6 bases). Deletions cut 6 bases from V and 3 bases from J, with 12 bases between. The CDR3 covers 14 residues. The germline CDR1 and CDR2 sequences are MGHDK and SYGVNS. The CDR3 DNA reads TGTGCCAGCAGCGTCACAGGGTCCAATCAGCCCCAGCATTTT. Its protein is CASSVTGSNQPQHF.

This sequence joins TRBV5-4 and TRBJ1-2; no clear D gene. Deletions cut 7 bases from V and 4 bases from J, with 23 bases between. Germline V gene data show CDR1 as SGHNT and CDR2 as YYREEE (reference sequence). The CDR3 has 16 residues. Here the CDR3 DNA reads TGTGCCAGCCTGCACCGCTTACCAGGAAAGACCTATGGCTACACCTTC. This codes for CASLHRLPGKTYGYTF.

The rearrangement links TRBV19 to TRBJ1-1; D remains unclear. V was trimmed by 7 bases and J by 5 bases, leaving 14 bases between them. This CDR3 is built from 13 residues. Germline V gene sequence: CDR1 LNHDA, CDR2 SQIVND (reference sequence). Written as DNA, the CDR3 is TGTGCCAGTATGCGGGATTTAGGGACTGAAGCTTTCTTT. This translates into CASMRDLGTEAFF. The full variable domain, with the rest looked up from reference TRBV19 and TRBJ1-1, is DGGITQSPKYLFRKEGQNVTLSCEQNLNHDAMYWYRQDPGQGLRLIYYSQIVNDFQKGDIAEGYSVSREKKESFPLTVTSAQKNPTAFYLCASMRDLGTEAFFGQGTRLTVV.

The chain has TRBV6-5 and TRBJ2-5, with no clear D. V lost 6 bases and J 4 bases, leaving 9 bases between the germline ends. The CDR3 has 12 residues. Germline-derived CDR1 and CDR2 are MNHEY and SVGAGI. The chain's CDR3 is CASSPRGETQYF. CDR3 DNA: TGTGCCAGCAGCCCCCGTGGAGAGACCCAGTACTTC.

This clone was seen only a few times. The CDR3 sequence: CASSQDQSGSGLTGHYEQYF. CDR3 DNA: TGCGCCAGCAGCCAAGATCAAAGTGGGAGCGGGTTGACCGGACACTACGAGCAGTACTTC. The J gene is TRBJ2-7, the V gene TRBV4-1, with D perhaps matching TRBD2 (6 bases). Germline V gene lookup returns CDR1 MGHRA and CDR2 YSYEKL. The length of the CDR3 is 20 residues. V was shortened by 0 bases and J by 3 bases, with 27 bases between the two germline ends.

The chain uses TRBV2 and TRBJ2-7, with D possibly matching TRBD2 (7 bases). Looked up from germline, CDR1 is SNHLY and CDR2 is FYNNEI. The CDR3 extends over 15 amino acids. Between the trimmed V and J ends, which lost 6 bases and 2 bases, there was a span of 17 bases. CDR3 nucleotides: TGTGCCAGCAGCCCAGAAGGGGGGGCCACCTACGAGCAGTACTTC. Its translation: CASSPEGGATYEQYF.

V is TRBV7-9 and J is TRBJ2-7; 10 bases match TRBD1. The CDR3 is 18 residues long. The V gene end was trimmed by 5 bases and the J gene end by 0 bases; junction bases not matched to a gene: 13. CDR1 is SEHNR, CDR2 FQNEAQ, per germline (reference sequence). CDR3 DNA sequence: TGTGCCAGCAGCCACCGGGACAGGGGAAATACTCGCTCCTACGAGCAGTACTTC. Translated: CASSHRDRGNTRSYEQYF.

This chain uses TRBV7-6 with TRBJ2-2, with D possibly called TRBD1 or TRBD2 (6 bases each). Trimming stripped 11 bases from V and 4 bases from J, with 17 bases between. Germline V gene data show CDR1 as SGHVS and CDR2 as FNYEAQ. The CDR3 sequence is 14 residues long. The CDR3 protein is CASTRGQSTGELFF. CDR3 DNA: TGTGCCTCCACTCGGGGGCAAAGCACCGGGGAGCTGTTTTTT.

The V and J genes are TRBV21-1 and TRBJ2-1. TRBV21-1 is a pseudogene segment. The CDR3 runs to 17 residues. The DNA for the CDR3 is TGTGCCAGCAGGTACTTGGTAGTACACCATTCCGACAATGAGCAGTTCTTC. This encodes CASRYLVVHHSDNEQFF.

This clone was seen just once. The chain links TRBV7-9 to TRBJ1-5, with D uncertain. Germline loops: CDR1 SEHNR, CDR2 FQNEAQ (reference sequence). This CDR3 region has 13 residues. V was cut by 3 bases and J by 7 bases, with 10 bases left in between. As DNA, the CDR3 is TGTGCCAGCAGCTTTGAGGTTGGACAGCCCCAGCATTTT. The encoded protein is CASSFEVGQPQHF.

The chain uses TRBV7-6 and TRBJ2-3; D is perhaps TRBD1 or TRBD2 (6 bases each). Germline CDR1 and CDR2: SGHVS and FNYEAQ. Trimming removed 3 bases at V and 6 bases at J, with 19 bases between. This CDR3 is 16 amino acids long. The CDR3 is CASSFNRAGGSDTQYF. The CDR3, as DNA: TGTGCCAGCAGCTTCAACAGGGCAGGAGGGAGTGATACGCAGTATTTT.

The rearrangement uses TRBV27 and TRBJ2-4; D assignment may be TRBD1 or TRBD2 (5 bases each). The V end lost 6 bases, the J end lost 1 base, and 16 bases lay between the germline ends. CDR1 and CDR2 from the germline V gene are MNHEY and SMNVEV (reference sequence). This CDR3 has 16 residues. The CDR3 sequence: CASSTQGRRAKNIQYF. CDR3 nucleotides: TGTGCCAGCAGCACTCAGGGAAGGAGGGCCAAAAACATTCAGTACTTC.

This rearrangement joins TRBV7-8 to TRBJ1-1; 8 bases line up with TRBD1. The CDR3 covers 16 residues. The germline gives CDR1 SGHVS, CDR2 FQNEAQ. V dropped 4 bases and J dropped 3; count of bases not matched to a gene: 10. Here the CDR3 DNA reads TGTGCCAGCAGCTCCCAGACAGGGGTTTGGGACACTGAAGCTTTCTTT. It encodes CASSSQTGVWDTEAFF.

The V and J genes are TRBV7-2 and TRBJ1-2, with D perhaps TRBD1 (5 bases). V lost 2 bases and J lost 5, with 15 bases in between. Looked up from germline, CDR1 is SGHTA and CDR2 is FQGNSA. This CDR3 is 15 amino acids long. CDR3 nucleotide sequence: TGTGCCAGCAGCTTAACGTTTCCAGGACAATATGGCTACACCTTC. Translated, it gives CASSLTFPGQYGYTF.

On this clone: One end of the junction fails to match germline, which may point to a read error. The rearrangement joins TRBV19 to TRBJ2-7; D is undetermined. Germline CDR1 reads LNHDA; CDR2 reads SQIVND (reference sequence). This CDR3 has 13 amino acids. The CDR3 spells CASSFLGSHEQYF. DNA for the CDR3: TGTGCCAGTAGTTTCCTAGGCTCCCACGAGCAGTACTTC.

The rearrangement uses TRBV28 and TRBJ1-6; D is possibly TRBD1 (5 bases). Germline V gives CDR1 MDHEN, CDR2 SYDVKM. The germline V and J ends were trimmed by 10 bases and 8 bases, with 24 bases remaining between them. This CDR3 contains 16 residues. The CDR3 DNA sequence: TGTGCCATTCAACCCGGGGGACGCGGCGAGTATTCACCCCTCCACTTT. This codes for CAIQPGGRGEYSPLHF. The whole variable domain, filled in from reference TRBV28 and TRBJ1-6, reads DVKVTQSSRYLVKRTGEKVFLECVQDMDHENMFWYRQDPGLGLRLIYFSYDVKMKEKGDIPEGYSVSREKKERFSLILESASTNQTSMYLCAIQPGGRGEYSPLHFGNGTRLTVT.

The chain has TRBV9 and TRBJ1-5; D unclear. There are 14 residues in the CDR3. Trimming removed 4 bases from V and 4 bases from J, with 12 bases in between. Germline V gene data show CDR1 as SGDLS and CDR2 as YYNGEE. The CDR3 spells CASSPLEGNQPQHF. The CDR3 DNA is TGTGCCAGCAGCCCGCTAGAAGGTAATCAGCCCCAGCATTTT.